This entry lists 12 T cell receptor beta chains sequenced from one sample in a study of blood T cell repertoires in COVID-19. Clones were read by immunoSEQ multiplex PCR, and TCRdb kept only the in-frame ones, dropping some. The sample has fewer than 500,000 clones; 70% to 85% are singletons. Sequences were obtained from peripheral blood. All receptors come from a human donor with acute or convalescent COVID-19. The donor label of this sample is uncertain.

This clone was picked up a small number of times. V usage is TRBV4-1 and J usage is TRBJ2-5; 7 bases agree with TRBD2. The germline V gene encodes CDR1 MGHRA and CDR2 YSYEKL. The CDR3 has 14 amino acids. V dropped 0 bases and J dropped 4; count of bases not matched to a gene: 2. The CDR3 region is CASSQDERGETQYF. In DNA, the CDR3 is TGCGCCAGCAGCCAAGATGAGCGGGGAGAGACCCAGTACTTC.

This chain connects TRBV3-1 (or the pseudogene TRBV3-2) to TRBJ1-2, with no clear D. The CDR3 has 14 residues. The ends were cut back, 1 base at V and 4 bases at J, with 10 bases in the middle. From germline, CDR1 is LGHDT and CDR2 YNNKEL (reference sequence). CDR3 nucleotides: TGTGCCAGCAGCCAAGGGAGGTACGGCTATGGCTACACCTTC. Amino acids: CASSQGRYGYGYTF.

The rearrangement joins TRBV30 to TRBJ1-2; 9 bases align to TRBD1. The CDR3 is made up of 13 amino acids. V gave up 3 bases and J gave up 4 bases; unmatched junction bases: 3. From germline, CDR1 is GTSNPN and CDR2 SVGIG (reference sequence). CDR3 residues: CAWRDRGTYGYTF. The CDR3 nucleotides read TGTGCCTGGAGGGACAGGGGAACCTATGGCTACACCTTC.

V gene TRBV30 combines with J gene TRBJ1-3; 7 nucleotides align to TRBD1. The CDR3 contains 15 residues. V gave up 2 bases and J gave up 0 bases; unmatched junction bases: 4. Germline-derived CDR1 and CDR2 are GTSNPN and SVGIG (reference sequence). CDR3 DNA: TGTGCCTGGAGTAGGGGGCAGAGCTCTGGAAACACCATATATTTT. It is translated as CAWSRGQSSGNTIYF.

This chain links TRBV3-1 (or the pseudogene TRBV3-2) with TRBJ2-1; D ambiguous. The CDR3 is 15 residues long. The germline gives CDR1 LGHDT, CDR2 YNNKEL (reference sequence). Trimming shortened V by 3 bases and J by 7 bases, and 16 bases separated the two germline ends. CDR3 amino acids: CASSQGQLPTNEQFF. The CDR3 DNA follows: TGTGCCAGCAGCCAGGGCCAACTCCCTACTAATGAGCAGTTCTTC.

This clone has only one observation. CDR3 region: CASSEGAVLVDTQYF. The CDR3 DNA sequence: TGTGCCAGCAGTGAAGGAGCGGTATTGGTTGATACGCAGTATTTT. V and J are TRBV7-8 and TRBJ2-3; D may be TRBD2 (5 bases). CDR1 and CDR2 (germline): SGHVS, FQNEAQ. The V end was cut by 6 bases, the J end by 6 bases, with 19 bases between. The length of the CDR3 is 15 residues.

CDR3 residues: CASSLTGGQVGNTIYF. CDR3 bases: TGTGCCAGCAGCTTGACAGGGGGCCAGGTGGGAAACACCATATATTTT. This chain connects TRBV7-8 to TRBJ1-3; 10 bases agree with TRBD1. The V segment lost 3 bases and the J segment 4 bases; nucleotides outside the gene matches: 6. The CDR3 runs to 16 residues. Germline lookup yields CDR1 SGHVS and CDR2 FQNEAQ.

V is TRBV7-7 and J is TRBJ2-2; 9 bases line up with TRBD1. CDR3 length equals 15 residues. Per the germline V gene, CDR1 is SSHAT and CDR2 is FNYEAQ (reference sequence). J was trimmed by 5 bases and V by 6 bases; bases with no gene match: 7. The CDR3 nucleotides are TGTGCCAGCAGGTCCGGGACAGGGCATACCGGGGAGCTGTTTTTT. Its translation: CASRSGTGHTGELFF.

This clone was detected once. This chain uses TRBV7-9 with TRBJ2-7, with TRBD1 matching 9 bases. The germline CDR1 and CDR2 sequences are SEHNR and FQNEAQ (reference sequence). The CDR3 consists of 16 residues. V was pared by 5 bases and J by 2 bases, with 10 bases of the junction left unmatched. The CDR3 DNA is TGTGCCAGCAGCCCCCAACCGGGACAGGGACCCTACGAGCAGTACTTC. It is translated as CASSPQPGQGPYEQYF.

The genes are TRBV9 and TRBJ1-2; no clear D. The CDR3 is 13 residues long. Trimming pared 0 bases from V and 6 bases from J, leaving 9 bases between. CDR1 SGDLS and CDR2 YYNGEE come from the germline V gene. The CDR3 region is CASSVGRGDGYTF. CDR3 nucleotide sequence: TGTGCCAGCAGCGTAGGGCGCGGGGATGGCTACACCTTC.

CDR3 protein: CASSPNLGGLSSYNSPLHF. The DNA of the CDR3 is TGCGCCAGCAGCCCCAACTTAGGGGGCCTAAGCTCCTATAATTCACCCCTCCACTTT. The rearrangement uses TRBV5-1 and TRBJ1-6, with 7 bases matching TRBD1. This CDR3 comprises 19 residues. Per the germline V gene, CDR1 is SGHRS and CDR2 is YFSETQ. The V and J ends lost 4 bases and 0 bases, in that order; junction bases with no gene match: 13.

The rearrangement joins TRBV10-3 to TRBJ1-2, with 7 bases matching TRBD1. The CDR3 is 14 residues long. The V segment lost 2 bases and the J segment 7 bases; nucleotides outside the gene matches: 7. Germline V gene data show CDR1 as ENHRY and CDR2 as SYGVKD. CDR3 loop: CAISEVGQLTGYTF. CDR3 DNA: TGTGCCATCAGTGAGGTGGGACAGTTAACTGGCTACACCTTC.